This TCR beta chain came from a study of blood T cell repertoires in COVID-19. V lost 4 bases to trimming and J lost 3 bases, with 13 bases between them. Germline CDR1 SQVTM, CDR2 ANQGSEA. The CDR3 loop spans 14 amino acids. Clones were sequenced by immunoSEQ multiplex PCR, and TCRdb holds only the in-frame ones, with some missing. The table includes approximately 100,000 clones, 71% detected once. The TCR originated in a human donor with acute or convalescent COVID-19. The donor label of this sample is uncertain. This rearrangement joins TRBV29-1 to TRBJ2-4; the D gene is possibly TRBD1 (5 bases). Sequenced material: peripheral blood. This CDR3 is CSVVQGDGKNIQYF. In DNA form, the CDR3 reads TGCAGCGTTGTGCAGGGCGATGGCAAAAACATTCAGTACTTC.